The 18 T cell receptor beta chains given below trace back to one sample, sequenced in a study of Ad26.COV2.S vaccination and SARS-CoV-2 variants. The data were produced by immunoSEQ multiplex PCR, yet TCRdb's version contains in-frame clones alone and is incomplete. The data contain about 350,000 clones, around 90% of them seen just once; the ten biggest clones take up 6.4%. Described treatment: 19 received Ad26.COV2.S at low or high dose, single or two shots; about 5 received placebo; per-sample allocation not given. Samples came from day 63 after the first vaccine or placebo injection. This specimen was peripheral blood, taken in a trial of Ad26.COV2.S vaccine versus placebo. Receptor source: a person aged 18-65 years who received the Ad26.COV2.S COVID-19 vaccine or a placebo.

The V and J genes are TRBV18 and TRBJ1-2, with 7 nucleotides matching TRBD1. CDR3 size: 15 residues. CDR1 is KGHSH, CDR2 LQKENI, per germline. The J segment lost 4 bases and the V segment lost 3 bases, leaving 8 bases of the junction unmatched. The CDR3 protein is CASSPGDRRFYGYTF. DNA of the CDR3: TGTGCCAGCTCACCCGGGGACAGAAGGTTCTATGGCTACACCTTC. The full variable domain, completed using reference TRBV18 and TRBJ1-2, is NAGVMQNPRHLVRRRGQEARLRCSPMKGHSHVYWYRQLPEEGLKFMVYLQKENIIDESGMPKERFSAEFPKEGPSILRIQQVVRGDSAAYFCASSPGDRRFYGYTFGSGTRLTVV.

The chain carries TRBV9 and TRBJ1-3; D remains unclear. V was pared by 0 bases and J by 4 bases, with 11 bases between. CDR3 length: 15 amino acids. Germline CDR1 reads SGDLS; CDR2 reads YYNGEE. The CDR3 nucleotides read TGTGCCAGCAGCGTAGATAGCGGGAGGGGAAACACCATATATTTT. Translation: CASSVDSGRGNTIYF.

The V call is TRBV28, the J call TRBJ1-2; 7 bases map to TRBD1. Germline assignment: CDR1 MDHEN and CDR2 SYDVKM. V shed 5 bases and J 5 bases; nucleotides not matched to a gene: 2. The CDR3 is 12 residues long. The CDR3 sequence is CASSTGEYGYTF. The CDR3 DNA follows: TGTGCCAGCAGTACAGGGGAGTATGGCTACACCTTC.

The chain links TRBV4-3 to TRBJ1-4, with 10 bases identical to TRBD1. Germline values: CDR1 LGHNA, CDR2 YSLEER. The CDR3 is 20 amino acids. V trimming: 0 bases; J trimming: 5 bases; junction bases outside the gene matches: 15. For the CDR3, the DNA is TGCGCCAGCAGCCAAGATCTGGTGCGACAGGGGGCTCTGGGGAATGAAAAACTGTTTTTT. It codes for CASSQDLVRQGALGNEKLFF.

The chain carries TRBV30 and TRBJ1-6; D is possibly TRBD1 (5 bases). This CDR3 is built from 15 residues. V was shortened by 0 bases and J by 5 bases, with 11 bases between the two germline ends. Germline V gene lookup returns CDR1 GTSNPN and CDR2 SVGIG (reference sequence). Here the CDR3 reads CAWSVRPGNNSPLHF. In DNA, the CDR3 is TGTGCCTGGAGTGTACGGCCAGGGAATAATTCACCCCTCCACTTT.

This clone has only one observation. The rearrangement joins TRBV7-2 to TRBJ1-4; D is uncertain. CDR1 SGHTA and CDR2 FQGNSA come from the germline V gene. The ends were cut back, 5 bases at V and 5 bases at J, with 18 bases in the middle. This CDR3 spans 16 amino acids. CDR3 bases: TGTGCCAGCAGCAGGGATCCCCAGGAGCGCAATGAAAAACTGTTTTTT. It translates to CASSRDPQERNEKLFF.

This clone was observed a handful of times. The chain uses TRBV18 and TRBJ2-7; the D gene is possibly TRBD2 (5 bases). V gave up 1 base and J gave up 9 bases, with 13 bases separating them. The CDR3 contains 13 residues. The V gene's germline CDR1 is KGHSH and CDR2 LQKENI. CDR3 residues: CASSPQAPAGQYF. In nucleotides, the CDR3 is TGTGCCAGCTCACCACAGGCACCTGCGGGGCAGTACTTC.

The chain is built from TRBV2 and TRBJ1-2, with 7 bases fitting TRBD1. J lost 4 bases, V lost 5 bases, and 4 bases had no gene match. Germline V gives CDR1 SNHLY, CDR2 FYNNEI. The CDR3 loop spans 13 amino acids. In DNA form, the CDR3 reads TGTGCCAGCAGTCCCGGGACAGTCTATGGCTACACCTTC. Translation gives CASSPGTVYGYTF.

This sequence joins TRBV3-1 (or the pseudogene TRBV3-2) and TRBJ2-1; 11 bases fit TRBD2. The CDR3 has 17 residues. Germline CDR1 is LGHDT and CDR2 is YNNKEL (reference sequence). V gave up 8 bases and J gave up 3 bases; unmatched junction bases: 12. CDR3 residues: CASASLAGGLVYNEQFF. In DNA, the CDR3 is TGTGCCAGCGCGAGCCTAGCGGGAGGATTAGTCTACAATGAGCAGTTCTTC.

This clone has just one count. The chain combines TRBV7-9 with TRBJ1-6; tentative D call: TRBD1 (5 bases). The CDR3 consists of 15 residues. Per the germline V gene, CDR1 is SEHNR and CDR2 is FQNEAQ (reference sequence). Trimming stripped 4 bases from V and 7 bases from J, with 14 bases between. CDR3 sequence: CASSSRQIKNSPLHF. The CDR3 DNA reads TGTGCCAGCAGCTCCAGACAGATAAAAAATTCACCCCTCCACTTT.

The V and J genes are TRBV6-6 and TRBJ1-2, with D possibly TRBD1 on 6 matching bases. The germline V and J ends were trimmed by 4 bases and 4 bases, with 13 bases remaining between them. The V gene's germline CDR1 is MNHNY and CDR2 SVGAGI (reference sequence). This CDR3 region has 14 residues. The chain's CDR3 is CASSLGGDSYGYTF. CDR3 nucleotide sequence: TGTGCCAGCAGTTTAGGGGGTGACTCCTATGGCTACACCTTC.

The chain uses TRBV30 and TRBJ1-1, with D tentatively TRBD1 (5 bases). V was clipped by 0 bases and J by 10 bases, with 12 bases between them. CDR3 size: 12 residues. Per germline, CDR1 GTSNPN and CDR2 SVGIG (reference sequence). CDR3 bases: TGTGCCTGGAGTGTAACAGGACTTGGAGCTTTCTTT. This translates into CAWSVTGLGAFF.

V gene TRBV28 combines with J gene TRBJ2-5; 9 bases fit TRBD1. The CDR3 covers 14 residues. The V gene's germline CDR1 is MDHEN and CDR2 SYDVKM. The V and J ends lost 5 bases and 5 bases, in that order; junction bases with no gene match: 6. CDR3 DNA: TGTGCCAGCAGTGCCGGGACAGGGAGGGAGACCCAGTACTTC. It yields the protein CASSAGTGRETQYF.

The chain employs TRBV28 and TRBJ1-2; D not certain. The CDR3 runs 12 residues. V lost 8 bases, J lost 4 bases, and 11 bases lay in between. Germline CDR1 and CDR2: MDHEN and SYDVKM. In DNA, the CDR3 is TGTGCCAGCCAACAGAACTTCTATGGCTACACCTTC. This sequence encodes CASQQNFYGYTF.

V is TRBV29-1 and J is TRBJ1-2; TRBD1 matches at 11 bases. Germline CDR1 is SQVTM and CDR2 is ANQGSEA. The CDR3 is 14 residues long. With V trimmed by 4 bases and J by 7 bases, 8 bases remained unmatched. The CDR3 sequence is CSVVDGQGAFGYTF. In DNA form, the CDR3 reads TGCAGCGTTGTGGATGGACAGGGGGCATTTGGCTACACCTTC.

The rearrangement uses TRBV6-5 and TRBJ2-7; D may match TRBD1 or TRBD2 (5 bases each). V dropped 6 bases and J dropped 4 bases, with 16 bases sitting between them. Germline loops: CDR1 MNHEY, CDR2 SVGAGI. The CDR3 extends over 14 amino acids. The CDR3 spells CASRMGRAAYEQYF. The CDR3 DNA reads TGTGCCAGCAGGATGGGACGCGCGGCTTACGAGCAGTACTTC.

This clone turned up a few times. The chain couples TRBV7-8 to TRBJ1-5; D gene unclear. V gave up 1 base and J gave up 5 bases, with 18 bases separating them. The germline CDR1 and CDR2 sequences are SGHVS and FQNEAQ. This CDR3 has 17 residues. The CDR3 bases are TGTGCCAGCAGCTTAGGCGTTACCGTGGGAAGAGATCAGCCCCAGCATTTT. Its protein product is CASSLGVTVGRDQPQHF.

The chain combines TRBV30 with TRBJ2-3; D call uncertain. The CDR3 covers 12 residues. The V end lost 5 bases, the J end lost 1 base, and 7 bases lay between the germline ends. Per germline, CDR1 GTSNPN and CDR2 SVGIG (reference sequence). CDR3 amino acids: CAWGPGTDTQYF. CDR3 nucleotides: TGTGCCTGGGGTCCGGGCACAGATACGCAGTATTTT.